These 19 T cell receptor beta chains came from one sample sequenced in a study of shared clonotypes between healthy human individuals (dated by TCRdb to the early 2020s). Libraries were constructed by the immunoSEQ multiplex PCR assay. As stored in TCRdb, this immuneACCESS dataset retains in-frame rearrangements with V and J assigned. A fraction of the clones does not appear; measured against another copy, unresolved V genes explain less than half of the discrepancy, and the remainder lacks a known reason. This sample gives fewer than 700,000 clones in total; roughly four fifths of them show up just once. The top ten clonotypes cover more than 10% of the sample. The sample taken for sequencing was PBMCs. These receptor sequences come from a woman between 35 and 50 years old in good health. Some clones in this sample may be carry-over from other donors' samples.

The chain is built from TRBV5-1 and TRBJ2-1, with 8 nucleotides matching TRBD2. CDR1 and CDR2 (germline): SGHRS, YFSETQ. V lost 4 bases to trimming and J lost 9 bases; unmatched junction nucleotides: 15. The CDR3 is made up of 16 amino acids. The CDR3, as DNA: TGCGCCAGCAGCCCGTTAACTAGCGGTGTTCTTGGTGAGCAGTTCTTC. Its translation is CASSPLTSGVLGEQFF.

This chain connects TRBV18 to TRBJ1-1; TRBD1 matches at 7 bases. The trim removed 5 bases at V and 4 bases at J, leaving 4 bases unmatched. The CDR3 has 13 amino acids. Germline V gene data show CDR1 as KGHSH and CDR2 as LQKENI. The CDR3 is CASSEDRSTEAFF. In DNA, the CDR3 is TGTGCCAGCTCAGAGGACAGGTCCACTGAAGCTTTCTTT.

The CDR3 spells CASNTGGGYGYTF. The CDR3 bases are TGTGCCAGCAATACAGGGGGTGGCTATGGCTACACCTTC. V gene TRBV2 combines with J gene TRBJ1-2; 8 nucleotides agree with TRBD1. CDR1 is SNHLY and CDR2 is FYNNEI in the germline V gene. The CDR3 is 13 amino acids. The J segment lost 4 bases and the V segment lost 7 bases, leaving 5 bases of the junction unmatched.

This clone was picked up one time. V gene TRBV2 combines with J gene TRBJ1-1; D is possibly TRBD1 (5 bases). Germline CDR1 SNHLY, CDR2 FYNNEI. This CDR3 has 14 residues. V lost 2 bases and J lost 4, with 11 bases in between. CDR3 protein: CASSEHGGTTEAFF. CDR3 in DNA: TGTGCCAGCAGTGAACACGGGGGGACCACTGAAGCTTTCTTT.

About this clone itself: Other DNA sequences from this sample encode an identical CDR3 as well. This chain uses TRBV7-9 with TRBJ2-7; D is uncertain. Germline CDR1 and CDR2: SEHNR and FQNEAQ (reference sequence). The CDR3 extends over 12 amino acids. V was cut by 6 bases and J by 1 base, with 7 bases left in between. As DNA, the CDR3 is TGTGCCAGCAGTCCCGGGTCCTACGAGCAGTACTTC. As protein: CASSPGSYEQYF. Complete variable domain (other parts from reference TRBV7-9 and TRBJ2-7): DTGVSQNPRHKITKRGQNVTFRCDPISEHNRLYWYRQTLGQGPEFLTYFQNEAQLEKSRLLSDRFSAERPKGSFSTLEIQRTEQGDSAMYLCASSPGSYEQYFGPGTRLTVT.

The rearrangement uses TRBV19 and TRBJ1-3; no reliable D call. Per the germline V gene, CDR1 is LNHDA and CDR2 is SQIVND (reference sequence). The CDR3 consists of 11 residues. V was trimmed by 11 bases and J by 0 bases, leaving 5 bases between them. The CDR3 region is CAAGSGNTIYF. The CDR3 DNA sequence: TGTGCCGCAGGCTCTGGAAACACCATATATTTT.

This rearrangement joins TRBV2 to TRBJ1-2; D may be TRBD1 (6 bases). The CDR3 consists of 17 residues. Between the trimmed V and J ends, which lost 6 bases and 4 bases, there was a span of 24 bases. Looked up from germline, CDR1 is SNHLY and CDR2 is FYNNEI. The CDR3 nucleotides are TGTGCCAGCAGAGATACGTGGTCGGGGGGCGAAACCTATGGCTACACCTTC. Translating gives CASRDTWSGGETYGYTF.

The chain carries TRBV5-4 and TRBJ2-3; TRBD2 matches at 10 bases. CDR1 is SGHNT and CDR2 is YYREEE in the germline V gene (reference sequence). This CDR3 has 16 residues. Losses at the gene ends were 3 bases for V and 4 bases for J; bases not matched to a gene: 8. DNA of the CDR3: TGTGCCAGCAGCTCCCGCCTAGCGGGAGTCGCAGATACGCAGTATTTT. This encodes CASSSRLAGVADTQYF.

This clone has only a few counts. The chain joins TRBV7-9 to TRBJ2-2; D call uncertain. The V gene lost 1 base and the J gene lost 6 bases, with 12 bases spanning the gap. This CDR3 spans 15 amino acids. Per the germline V gene, CDR1 is SEHNR and CDR2 is FQNEAQ (reference sequence). This CDR3 reads CASSLESGFPGELFF. The CDR3, as DNA: TGTGCCAGCAGCTTAGAATCCGGGTTTCCCGGGGAGCTGTTTTTT.

This clone was observed a single time. V gene TRBV27 combines with J gene TRBJ1-5, with a possible D match to TRBD1 (6 bases). This CDR3 is 14 amino acids long. Between the trimmed V and J ends, which lost 5 bases and 5 bases, there was a span of 13 bases. Germline V gene lookup returns CDR1 MNHEY and CDR2 SMNVEV (reference sequence). Written as DNA, the CDR3 is TGTGCCAGCAGTATCAGGGGTAGGGATCAGCCCCAGCATTTT. Protein product: CASSIRGRDQPQHF.

Note on this clone: Within the sample, other DNA sequences also encode this same CDR3. J is TRBJ2-1 and V is TRBV29-1; weak D call: TRBD1 (5 bases). CDR1 is SQVTM, CDR2 ANQGSEA, per germline. Trimming left V 3 bases short and J 1 base short, with 10 bases between. This CDR3 is built from 14 residues. In DNA form, the CDR3 reads TGCAGCGTTGAGGAAGGGGCTTCCTACAATGAGCAGTTCTTC. Its translation is CSVEEGASYNEQFF.

The chain has TRBV19 and TRBJ1-2; 8 bases agree with TRBD1. V dropped 5 bases and J dropped 4; count of bases not matched to a gene: 12. From germline, CDR1 is LNHDA and CDR2 SQIVND (reference sequence). This CDR3 spans 16 amino acids. CDR3 DNA sequence: TGTGCCAGTAGTCCGAAGACAGGGGATGGTGGCTATGGCTACACCTTC. As protein: CASSPKTGDGGYGYTF. The full variable domain, its missing parts supplied by reference TRBV19 and TRBJ1-2, is DGGITQSPKYLFRKEGQNVTLSCEQNLNHDAMYWYRQDPGQGLRLIYYSQIVNDFQKGDIAEGYSVSREKKESFPLTVTSAQKNPTAFYLCASSPKTGDGGYGYTFGSGTRLTVV.

The chain recombines TRBV28 with TRBJ2-7, with no clear D. The V gene lost 6 bases and the J gene lost 3 bases, with 15 bases spanning the gap. Germline CDR1 MDHEN, CDR2 SYDVKM. This CDR3 has 14 amino acids. The CDR3 nucleotides are TGTGCCAGCAGAATTGGTAGCCAAATCTACGAGCAGTACTTC. Translation gives CASRIGSQIYEQYF.

The V and J genes are TRBV4-2 and TRBJ2-7, with 13 bases identical to TRBD2. Germline V CDR1 and CDR2: LGHNA, YNFKEQ. J lost 2 bases, V lost 4 bases, and 5 bases had no gene match. The CDR3 sequence is 16 residues long. The CDR3 spells CASSRGLAGVPYEQYF. CDR3 in DNA: TGTGCCAGCAGCCGAGGACTAGCGGGAGTTCCCTACGAGCAGTACTTC.

Worth noting for this clone: One end of the junction is discordant with germline, which a read error may explain. In the same sample, other DNA sequences code for this CDR3. The V and J genes are TRBV15 and TRBJ1-1, with D unclear. CDR3 length: 14 amino acids. CDR1 is LNHNV and CDR2 is YYDKDF in the germline V gene (reference sequence). CDR3 protein: CATSRDRSYTEAFF. CDR3 sequence (DNA): TGTGCCACCAGTAGAGATAGGTCTTACACTGAAGCTTTCTTT.

This clone was seen only once. CDR3 residues: CASSGNNRDRGPGTEAFF. In DNA form, the CDR3 reads TGCGCCAGCAGTGGAAATAACCGGGACAGGGGGCCGGGGACTGAAGCTTTCTTT. The chain joins TRBV10-1 to TRBJ1-1; 12 bases line up with TRBD1. Germline V gene lookup returns CDR1 WNHNN and CDR2 SYGVQD (reference sequence). The CDR3 sequence is 18 residues long. V dropped 4 bases and J dropped 5; count of bases not matched to a gene: 14.

The chain carries TRBV28 and TRBJ1-1; D is possibly TRBD1 (5 bases). The CDR3 runs 14 residues. Germline loops: CDR1 MDHEN, CDR2 SYDVKM. The ends were cut back, 2 bases at V and 3 bases at J, with 10 bases in the middle. CDR3 sequence: CASSLGGLDTEAFF. The CDR3 DNA follows: TGTGCCAGCAGTTTAGGGGGGTTGGACACTGAAGCTTTCTTT.

CDR3 amino acids: CASSRGWGLAKNIQYF. The CDR3 DNA follows: TGTGCCAGCAGTCGGGGTTGGGGGTTAGCCAAAAACATTCAGTACTTC. This chain connects TRBV28 to TRBJ2-4; possibly TRBD1 or TRBD2 for D (5 bases each). Germline V lookup: CDR1 MDHEN, CDR2 SYDVKM. The V and J ends lost 5 bases and 0 bases respectively, with 14 bases between them. The CDR3 contains 16 residues.

A remark on this clone: Other DNA sequences in the sample encode the same CDR3. The chain employs TRBV5-1 and TRBJ2-5; D call uncertain. The CDR3 length is 13 residues. Germline V gene sequence: CDR1 SGHRS, CDR2 YFSETQ. V was shortened by 0 bases and J by 1 base, with 4 bases between the two germline ends. The CDR3, as DNA: TGCGCCAGCAGCTTGGCGGTCCAAGAGACCCAGTACTTC. This translates into CASSLAVQETQYF. The whole variable domain, remainder taken from reference TRBV5-1 and TRBJ2-5, is KAGVTQTPRYLIKTRGQQVTLSCSPISGHRSVSWYQQTPGQGLQFLFEYFSETQRNKGNFPGRFSGRQFSNSRSEMNVSTLELGDSALYLCASSLAVQETQYFGPGTRLLVL.